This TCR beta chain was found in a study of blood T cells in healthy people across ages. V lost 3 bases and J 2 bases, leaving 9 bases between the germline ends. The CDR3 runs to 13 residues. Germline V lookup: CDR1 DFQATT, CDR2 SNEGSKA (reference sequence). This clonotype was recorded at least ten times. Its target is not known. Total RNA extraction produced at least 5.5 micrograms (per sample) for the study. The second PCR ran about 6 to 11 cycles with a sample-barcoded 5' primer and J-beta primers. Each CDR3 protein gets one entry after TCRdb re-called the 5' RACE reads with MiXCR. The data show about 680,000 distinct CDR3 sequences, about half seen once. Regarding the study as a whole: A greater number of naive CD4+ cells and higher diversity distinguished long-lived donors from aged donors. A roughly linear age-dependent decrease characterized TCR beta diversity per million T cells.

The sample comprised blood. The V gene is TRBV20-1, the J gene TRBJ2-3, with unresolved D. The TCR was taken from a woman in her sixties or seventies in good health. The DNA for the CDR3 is TGCAGTGCTAGCCTAACAGACACAGATACGCAGTATTTT. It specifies CSASLTDTDTQYF.